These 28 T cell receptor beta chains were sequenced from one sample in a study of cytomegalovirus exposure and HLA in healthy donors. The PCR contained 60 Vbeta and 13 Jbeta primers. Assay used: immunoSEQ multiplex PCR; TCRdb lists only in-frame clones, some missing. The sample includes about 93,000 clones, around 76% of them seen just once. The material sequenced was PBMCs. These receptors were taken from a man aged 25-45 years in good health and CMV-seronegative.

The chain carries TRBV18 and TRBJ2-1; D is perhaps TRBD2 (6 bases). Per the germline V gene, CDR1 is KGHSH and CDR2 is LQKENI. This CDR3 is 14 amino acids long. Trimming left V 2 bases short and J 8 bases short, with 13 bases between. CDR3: CASSPGTSGDEQFF. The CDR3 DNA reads TGTGCCAGCTCACCAGGCACTTCGGGGGATGAGCAGTTCTTC.

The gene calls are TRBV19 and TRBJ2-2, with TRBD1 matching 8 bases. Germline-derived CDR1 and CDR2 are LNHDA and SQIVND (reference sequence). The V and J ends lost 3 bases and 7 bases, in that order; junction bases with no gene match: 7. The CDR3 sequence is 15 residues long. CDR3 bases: TGTGCCAGTAGTATCTACGGACAGGGACACGGGGAGCTGTTTTTT. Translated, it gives CASSIYGQGHGELFF.

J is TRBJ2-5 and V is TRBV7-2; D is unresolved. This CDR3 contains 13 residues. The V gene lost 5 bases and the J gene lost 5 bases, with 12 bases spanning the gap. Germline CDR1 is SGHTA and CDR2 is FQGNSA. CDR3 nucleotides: TGTGCCAGCAGCCCCGCTCCCACTGAGACCCAGTACTTC. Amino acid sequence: CASSPAPTETQYF. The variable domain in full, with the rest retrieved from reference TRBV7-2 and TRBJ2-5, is GAGVSQSPSNKVTEKGKDVELRCDPISGHTALYWYRQSLGQGLEFLIYFQGNSAPDKSGLPSDRFSAERTGGSVSTLTIQRTQQEDSAVYLCASSPAPTETQYFGPGTRLLVL.

The CDR3 loop is CASSLAGANTGELFF. CDR3 DNA: TGTGCCAGCAGTCTAGCGGGGGCGAACACCGGGGAGCTGTTTTTT. The V and J genes are TRBV2 and TRBJ2-2, with 10 positions matching TRBD2. The CDR3 runs 15 residues. J lost 0 bases, V lost 5 bases, and 0 bases had no gene match. CDR1 and CDR2 from the germline V gene are SNHLY and FYNNEI.

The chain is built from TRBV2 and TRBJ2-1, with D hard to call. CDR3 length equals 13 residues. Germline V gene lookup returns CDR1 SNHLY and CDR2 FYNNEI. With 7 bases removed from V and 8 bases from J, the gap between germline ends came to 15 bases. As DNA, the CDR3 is TGTGCCAGCAACTATATCCCTGTCGATGAGCAGTTCTTC. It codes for CASNYIPVDEQFF. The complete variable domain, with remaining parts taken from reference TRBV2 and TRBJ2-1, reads EPEVTQTPSHQVTQMGQEVILRCVPISNHLYFYWYRQILGQKVEFLVSFYNNEISEKSEIFDDQFSVERPDGSNFTLKIRSTKLEDSAMYFCASNYIPVDEQFFGPGTRLTVL.

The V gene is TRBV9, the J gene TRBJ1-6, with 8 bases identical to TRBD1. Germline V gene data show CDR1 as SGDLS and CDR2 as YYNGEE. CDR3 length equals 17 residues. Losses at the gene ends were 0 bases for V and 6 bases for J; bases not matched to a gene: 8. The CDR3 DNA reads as TGTGCCAGCAGCGTAGGCAACCAGGGGGCGTTTAATTCACCCCTCCACTTT. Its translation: CASSVGNQGAFNSPLHF. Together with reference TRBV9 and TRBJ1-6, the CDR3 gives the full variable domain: DSGVTQTPKHLITATGQRVTLRCSPRSGDLSVYWYQQSLDQGLQFLIQYYNGEERAKGNILERFSAQQFPDLHSELNLSSLELGDSALYFCASSVGNQGAFNSPLHFGNGTRLTVT.

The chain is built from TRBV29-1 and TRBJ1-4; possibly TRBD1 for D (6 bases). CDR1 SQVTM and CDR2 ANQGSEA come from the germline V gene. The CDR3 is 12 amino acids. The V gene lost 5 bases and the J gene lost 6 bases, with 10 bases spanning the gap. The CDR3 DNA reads TGCAGCGTTACAAAGGGGGATGAAAAACTGTTTTTT. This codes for CSVTKGDEKLFF.

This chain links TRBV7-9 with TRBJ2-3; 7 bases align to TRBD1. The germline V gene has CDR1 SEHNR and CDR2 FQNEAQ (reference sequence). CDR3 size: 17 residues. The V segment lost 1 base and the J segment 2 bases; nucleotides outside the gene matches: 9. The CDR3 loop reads CASSLESTGAFTDTQYF. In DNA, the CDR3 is TGTGCCAGCAGCTTAGAGAGTACAGGGGCCTTCACAGATACGCAGTATTTT.

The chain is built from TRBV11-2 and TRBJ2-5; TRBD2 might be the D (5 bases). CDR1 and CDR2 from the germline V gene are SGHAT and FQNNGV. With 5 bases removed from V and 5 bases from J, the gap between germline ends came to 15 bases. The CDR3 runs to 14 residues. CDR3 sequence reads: CASSPTLAGETQYF. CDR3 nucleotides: TGTGCCAGCAGCCCTACCCTAGCTGGGGAGACCCAGTACTTC.

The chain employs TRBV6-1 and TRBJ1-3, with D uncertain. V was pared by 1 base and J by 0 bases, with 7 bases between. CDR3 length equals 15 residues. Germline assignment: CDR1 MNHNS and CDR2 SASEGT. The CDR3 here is CASSEENYSGNTIYF. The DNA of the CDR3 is TGTGCCAGCAGTGAAGAAAACTACTCTGGAAACACCATATATTTT.

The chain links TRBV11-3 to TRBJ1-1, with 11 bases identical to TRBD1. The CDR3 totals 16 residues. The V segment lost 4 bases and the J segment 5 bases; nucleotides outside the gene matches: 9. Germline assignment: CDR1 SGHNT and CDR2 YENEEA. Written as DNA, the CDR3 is TGTGCCAGCAGCTCCATGATGGGACAGGGGGAAACTGAAGCTTTCTTT. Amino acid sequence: CASSSMMGQGETEAFF.

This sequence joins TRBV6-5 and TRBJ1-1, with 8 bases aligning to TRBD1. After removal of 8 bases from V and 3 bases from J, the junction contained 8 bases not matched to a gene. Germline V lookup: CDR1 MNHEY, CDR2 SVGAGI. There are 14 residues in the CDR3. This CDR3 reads CASALSTGDTEAFF. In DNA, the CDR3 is TGTGCCAGCGCCCTATCGACAGGGGACACTGAAGCTTTCTTT.

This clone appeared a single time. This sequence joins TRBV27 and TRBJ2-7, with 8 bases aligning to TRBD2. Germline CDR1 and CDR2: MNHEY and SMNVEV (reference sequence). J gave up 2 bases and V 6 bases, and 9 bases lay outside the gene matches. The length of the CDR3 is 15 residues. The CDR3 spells CASRTAGGPTYEQYF. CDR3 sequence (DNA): TGTGCCAGCAGAACCGCGGGGGGCCCAACCTACGAGCAGTACTTC.

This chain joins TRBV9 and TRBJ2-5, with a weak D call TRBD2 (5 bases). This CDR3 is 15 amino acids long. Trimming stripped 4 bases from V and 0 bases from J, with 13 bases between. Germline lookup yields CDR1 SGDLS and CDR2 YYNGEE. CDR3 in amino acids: CASSTSGNNQETQYF. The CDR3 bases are TGTGCCAGCAGCACCAGCGGAAACAACCAAGAGACCCAGTACTTC.

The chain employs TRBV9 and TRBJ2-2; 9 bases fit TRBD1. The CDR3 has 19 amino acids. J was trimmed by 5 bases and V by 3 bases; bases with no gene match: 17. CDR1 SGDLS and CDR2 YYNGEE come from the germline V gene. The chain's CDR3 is CASSGRGQGIPKGTGELFF. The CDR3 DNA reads TGTGCCAGCAGCGGGAGAGGACAGGGGATTCCGAAGGGGACCGGGGAGCTGTTTTTT.

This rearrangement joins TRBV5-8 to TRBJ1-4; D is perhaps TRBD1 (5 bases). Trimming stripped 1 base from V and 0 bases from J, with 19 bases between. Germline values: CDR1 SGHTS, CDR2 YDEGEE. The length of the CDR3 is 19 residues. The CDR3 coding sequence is TGTGCCAGCAGCTTGTGGTCGGGGGGGGTTCTCGCAACTAATGAAAAACTGTTTTTT. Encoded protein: CASSLWSGGVLATNEKLFF.

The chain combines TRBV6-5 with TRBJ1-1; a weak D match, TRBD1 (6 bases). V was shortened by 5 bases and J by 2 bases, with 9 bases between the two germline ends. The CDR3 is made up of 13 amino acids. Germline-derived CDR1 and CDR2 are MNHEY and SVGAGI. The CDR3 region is CASSRTANTEAFF. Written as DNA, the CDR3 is TGTGCCAGCAGTCGGACAGCCAACACTGAAGCTTTCTTT.

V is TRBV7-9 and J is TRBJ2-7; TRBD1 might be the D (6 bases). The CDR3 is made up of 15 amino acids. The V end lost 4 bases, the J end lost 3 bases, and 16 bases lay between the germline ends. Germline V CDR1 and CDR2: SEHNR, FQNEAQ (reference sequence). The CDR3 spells CASSSSGDPVYEQYV. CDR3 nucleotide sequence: TGTGCCAGCAGCTCATCAGGGGACCCTGTCTACGAGCAGTACGTC.

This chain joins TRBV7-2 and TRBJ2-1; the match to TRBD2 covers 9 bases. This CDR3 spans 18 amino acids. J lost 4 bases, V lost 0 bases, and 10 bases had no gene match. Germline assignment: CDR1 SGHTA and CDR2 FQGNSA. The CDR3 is CASSLAASGAPKYNEQFF. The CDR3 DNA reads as TGTGCCAGCAGCTTAGCTGCTAGCGGGGCCCCCAAATACAATGAGCAGTTCTTC.

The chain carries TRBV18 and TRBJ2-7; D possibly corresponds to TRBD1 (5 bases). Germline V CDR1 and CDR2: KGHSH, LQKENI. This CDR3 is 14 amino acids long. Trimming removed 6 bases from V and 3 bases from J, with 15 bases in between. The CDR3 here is CASSLGLTGYEQYF. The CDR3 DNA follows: TGTGCCAGCTCTCTGGGGCTCACCGGCTACGAGCAGTACTTC.

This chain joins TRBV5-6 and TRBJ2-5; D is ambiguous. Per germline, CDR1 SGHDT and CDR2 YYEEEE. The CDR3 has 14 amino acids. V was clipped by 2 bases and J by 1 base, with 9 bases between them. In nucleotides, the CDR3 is TGTGCCAGCAGCTTTCGTATACTCCAAGAGACCCAGTACTTC. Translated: CASSFRILQETQYF. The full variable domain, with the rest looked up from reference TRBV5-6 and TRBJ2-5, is DAGVTQSPTHLIKTRGQQVTLRCSPKSGHDTVSWYQQALGQGPQFIFQYYEEEERQRGNFPDRFSGHQFPNYSSELNVNALLLGDSALYLCASSFRILQETQYFGPGTRLLVL.

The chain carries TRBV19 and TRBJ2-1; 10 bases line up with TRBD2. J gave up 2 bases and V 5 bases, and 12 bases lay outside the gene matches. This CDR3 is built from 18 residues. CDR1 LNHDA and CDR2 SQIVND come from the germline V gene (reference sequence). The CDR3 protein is CASSLIGGLAGAYNEQFF. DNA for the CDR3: TGTGCCAGTAGTCTAATTGGGGGGCTAGCGGGAGCCTACAATGAGCAGTTCTTC.

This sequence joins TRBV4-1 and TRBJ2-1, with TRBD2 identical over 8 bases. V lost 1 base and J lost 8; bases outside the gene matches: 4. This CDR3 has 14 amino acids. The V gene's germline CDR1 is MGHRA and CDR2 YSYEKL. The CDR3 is CASSQVAGPYEQFF. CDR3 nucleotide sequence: TGCGCCAGCAGCCAAGTAGCGGGACCCTATGAGCAGTTCTTC.

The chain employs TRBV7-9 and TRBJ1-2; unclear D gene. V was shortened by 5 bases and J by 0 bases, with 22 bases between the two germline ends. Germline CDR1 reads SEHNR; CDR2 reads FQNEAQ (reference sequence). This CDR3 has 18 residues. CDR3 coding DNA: TGTGCCAGCAGCCTAAGTCTAGTCCCCGAAGCTTCTAACTATGGCTACACCTTC. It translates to CASSLSLVPEASNYGYTF.

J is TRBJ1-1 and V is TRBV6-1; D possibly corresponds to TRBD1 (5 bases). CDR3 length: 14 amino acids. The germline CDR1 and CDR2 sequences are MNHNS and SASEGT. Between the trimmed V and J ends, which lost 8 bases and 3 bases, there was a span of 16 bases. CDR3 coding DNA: TGTGCCAGCTCAACTCAGGGTTTAGACACTGAAGCTTTCTTT. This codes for CASSTQGLDTEAFF.

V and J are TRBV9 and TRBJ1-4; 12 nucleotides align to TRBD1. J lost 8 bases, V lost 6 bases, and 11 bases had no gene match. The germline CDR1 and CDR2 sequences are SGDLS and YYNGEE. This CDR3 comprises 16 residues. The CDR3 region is CASTTGTGGLEEKLFF. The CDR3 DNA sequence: TGTGCCAGCACCACCGGGACAGGGGGCCTGGAGGAAAAACTGTTTTTT.

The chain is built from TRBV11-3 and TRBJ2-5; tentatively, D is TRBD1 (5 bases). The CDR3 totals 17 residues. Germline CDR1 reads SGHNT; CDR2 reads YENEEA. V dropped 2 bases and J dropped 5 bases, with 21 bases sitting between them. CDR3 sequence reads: CASSLRWAGREEETQYF. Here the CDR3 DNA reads TGTGCCAGCAGCTTAAGGTGGGCAGGGCGCGAGGAGGAGACCCAGTACTTC.

The CDR3, as DNA: TGCGCCAGCAGCTTAAACACCGACTCTGGAAACACCATATATTTT. Its protein product is CASSLNTDSGNTIYF. The rearrangement uses TRBV5-1 and TRBJ1-3; D not resolved. The germline V and J ends were trimmed by 2 bases and 0 bases, with 9 bases remaining between them. The CDR3 contains 15 residues. Germline assignment: CDR1 SGHRS and CDR2 YFSETQ.